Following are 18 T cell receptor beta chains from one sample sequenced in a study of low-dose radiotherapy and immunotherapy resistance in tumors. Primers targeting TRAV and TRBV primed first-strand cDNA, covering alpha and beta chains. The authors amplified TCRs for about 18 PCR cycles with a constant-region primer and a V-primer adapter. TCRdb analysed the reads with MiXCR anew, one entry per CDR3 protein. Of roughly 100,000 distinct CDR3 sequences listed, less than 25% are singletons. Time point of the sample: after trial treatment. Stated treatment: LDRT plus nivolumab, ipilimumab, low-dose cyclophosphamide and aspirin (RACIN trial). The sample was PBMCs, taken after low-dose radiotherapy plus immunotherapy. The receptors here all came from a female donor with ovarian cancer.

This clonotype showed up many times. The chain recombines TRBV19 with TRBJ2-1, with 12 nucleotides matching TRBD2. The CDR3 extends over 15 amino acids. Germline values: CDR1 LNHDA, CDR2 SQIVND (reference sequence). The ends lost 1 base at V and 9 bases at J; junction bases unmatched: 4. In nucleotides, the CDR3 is TGTGCCAGTAGTATAGGGGGACTAGCGGGTGGTGAGCAGTTCTTC. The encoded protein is CASSIGGLAGGEQFF. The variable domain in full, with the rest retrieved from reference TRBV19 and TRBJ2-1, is DGGITQSPKYLFRKEGQNVTLSCEQNLNHDAMYWYRQDPGQGLRLIYYSQIVNDFQKGDIAEGYSVSREKKESFPLTVTSAQKNPTAFYLCASSIGGLAGGEQFFGPGTRLTVL.

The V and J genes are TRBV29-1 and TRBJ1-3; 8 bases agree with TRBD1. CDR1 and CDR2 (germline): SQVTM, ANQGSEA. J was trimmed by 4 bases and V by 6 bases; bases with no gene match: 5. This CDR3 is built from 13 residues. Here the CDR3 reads CSVVGQGGNTIYF. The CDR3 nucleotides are TGCAGCGTGGTCGGACAGGGCGGAAACACCATATATTTT.

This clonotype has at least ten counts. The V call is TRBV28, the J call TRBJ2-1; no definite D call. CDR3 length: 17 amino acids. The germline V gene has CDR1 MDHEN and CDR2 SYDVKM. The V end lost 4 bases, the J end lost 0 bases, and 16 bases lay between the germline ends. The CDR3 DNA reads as TGTGCCAGCAGTTCCCAAATTTGGGGAAGCTCCTACAATGAGCAGTTCTTC. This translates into CASSSQIWGSSYNEQFF.

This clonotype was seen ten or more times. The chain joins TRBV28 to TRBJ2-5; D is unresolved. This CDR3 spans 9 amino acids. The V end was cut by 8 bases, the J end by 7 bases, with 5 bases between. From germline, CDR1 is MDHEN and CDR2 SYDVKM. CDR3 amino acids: CASGRTQYF. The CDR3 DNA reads TGTGCCAGCGGGCGGACCCAGTACTTC.

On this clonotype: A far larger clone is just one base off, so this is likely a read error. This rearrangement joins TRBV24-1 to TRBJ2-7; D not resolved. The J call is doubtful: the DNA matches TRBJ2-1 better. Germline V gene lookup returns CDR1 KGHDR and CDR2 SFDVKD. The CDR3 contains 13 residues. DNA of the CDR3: TGTGCCACCAGTGATCTCTACGACAATGAGCAGTTCTTC. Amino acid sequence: CATSDLYDNEQFF.

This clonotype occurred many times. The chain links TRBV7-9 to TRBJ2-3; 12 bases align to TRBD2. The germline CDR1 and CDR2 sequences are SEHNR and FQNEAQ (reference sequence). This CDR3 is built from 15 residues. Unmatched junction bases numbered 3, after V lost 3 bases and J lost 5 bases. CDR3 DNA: TGTGCCAGCAGCTTGACTAGCGGGAGTGGAGATACGCAGTATTTT. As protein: CASSLTSGSGDTQYF.

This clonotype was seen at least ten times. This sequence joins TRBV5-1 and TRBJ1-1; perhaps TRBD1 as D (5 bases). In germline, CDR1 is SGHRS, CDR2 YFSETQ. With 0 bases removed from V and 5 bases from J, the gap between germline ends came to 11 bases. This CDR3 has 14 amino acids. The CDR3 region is CASSLGGAWTEAFF. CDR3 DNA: TGCGCCAGCAGCTTGGGAGGGGCGTGGACTGAAGCTTTCTTT.

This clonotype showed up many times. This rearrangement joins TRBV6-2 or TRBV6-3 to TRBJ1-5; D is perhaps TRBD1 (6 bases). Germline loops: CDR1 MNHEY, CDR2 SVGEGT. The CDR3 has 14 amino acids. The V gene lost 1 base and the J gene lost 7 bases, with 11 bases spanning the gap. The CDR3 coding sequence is TGTGCCAGCAGTTACTTTGGGACAATCCAGCCCCAGCATTTT. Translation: CASSYFGTIQPQHF.

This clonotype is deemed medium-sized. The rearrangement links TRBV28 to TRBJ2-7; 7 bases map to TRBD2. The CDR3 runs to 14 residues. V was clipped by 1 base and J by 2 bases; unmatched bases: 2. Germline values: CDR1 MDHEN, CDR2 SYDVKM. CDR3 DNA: TGTGCCAGCAGTTTATCGGCGGGGGCCTACGAGCAGTACTTC. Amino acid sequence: CASSLSAGAYEQYF.

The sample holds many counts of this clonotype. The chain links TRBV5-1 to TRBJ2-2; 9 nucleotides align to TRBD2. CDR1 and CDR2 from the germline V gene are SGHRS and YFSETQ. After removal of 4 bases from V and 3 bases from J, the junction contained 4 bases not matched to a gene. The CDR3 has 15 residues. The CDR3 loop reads CASSNRLADTGELFF. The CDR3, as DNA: TGCGCCAGCAGCAACCGACTAGCGGACACCGGGGAGCTGTTTTTT.

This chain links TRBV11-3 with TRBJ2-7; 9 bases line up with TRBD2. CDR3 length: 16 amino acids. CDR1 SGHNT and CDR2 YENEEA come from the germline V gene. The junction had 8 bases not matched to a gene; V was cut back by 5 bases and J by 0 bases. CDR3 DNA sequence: TGTGCCAGCAGCAAGGACCTTAGCGGGAGCTCCTACGAGCAGTACTTC. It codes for CASSKDLSGSSYEQYF.

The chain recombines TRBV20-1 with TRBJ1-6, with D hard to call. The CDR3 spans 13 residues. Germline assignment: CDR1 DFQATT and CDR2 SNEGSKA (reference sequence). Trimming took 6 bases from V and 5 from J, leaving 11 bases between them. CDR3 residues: CSALVANNSPLHF. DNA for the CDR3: TGCAGTGCCCTCGTAGCAAATAATTCACCCCTCCACTTT.

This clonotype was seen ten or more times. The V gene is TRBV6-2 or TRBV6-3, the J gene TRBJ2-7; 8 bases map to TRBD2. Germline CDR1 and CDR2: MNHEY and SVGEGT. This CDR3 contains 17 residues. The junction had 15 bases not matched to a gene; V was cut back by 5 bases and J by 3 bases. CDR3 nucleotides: TGTGCCAGCAGTCCCCCCTCGGGAGGGGTCGGGGTCTACGAGCAGTACTTC. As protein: CASSPPSGGVGVYEQYF.

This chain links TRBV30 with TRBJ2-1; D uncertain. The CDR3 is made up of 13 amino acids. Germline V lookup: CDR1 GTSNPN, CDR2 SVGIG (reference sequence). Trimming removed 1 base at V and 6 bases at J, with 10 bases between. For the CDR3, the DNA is TGTGCCTGGAGTGATGATAGCTTCAATGAGCAGTTCTTC. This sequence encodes CAWSDDSFNEQFF.

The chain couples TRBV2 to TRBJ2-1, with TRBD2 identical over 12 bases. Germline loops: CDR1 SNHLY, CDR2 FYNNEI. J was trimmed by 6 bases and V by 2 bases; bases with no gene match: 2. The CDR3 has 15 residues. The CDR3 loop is CASSELAGGVNEQFF. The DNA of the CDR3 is TGTGCCAGCAGTGAACTAGCGGGGGGGGTCAATGAGCAGTTCTTC.

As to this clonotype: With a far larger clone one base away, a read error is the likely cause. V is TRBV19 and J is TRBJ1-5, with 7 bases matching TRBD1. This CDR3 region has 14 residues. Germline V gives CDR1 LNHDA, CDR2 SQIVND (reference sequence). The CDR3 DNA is TGTGGCAGCAGTTTTGGCGGAGGGGGCCAGCCCCAGCATTTT. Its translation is CGSSFGGGGQPQHF. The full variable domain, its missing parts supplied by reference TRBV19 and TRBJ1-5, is DGGITQSPKYLFRKEGQNVTLSCEQNLNHDAMYWYRQDPGQGLRLIYYSQIVNDFQKGDIAEGYSVSREKKESFPLTVTSAQKNPTAFYLCGSSFGGGGQPQHFGDGTRLSIL.

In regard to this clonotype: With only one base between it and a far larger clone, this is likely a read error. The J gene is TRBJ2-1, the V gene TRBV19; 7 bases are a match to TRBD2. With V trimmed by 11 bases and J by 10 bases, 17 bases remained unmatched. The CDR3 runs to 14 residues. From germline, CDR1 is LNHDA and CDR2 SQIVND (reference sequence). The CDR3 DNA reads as TGTGCCCTCAGAACGGCTAGCGGAACCTACGAGCAGTTCTTC. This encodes CALRTASGTYEQFF.

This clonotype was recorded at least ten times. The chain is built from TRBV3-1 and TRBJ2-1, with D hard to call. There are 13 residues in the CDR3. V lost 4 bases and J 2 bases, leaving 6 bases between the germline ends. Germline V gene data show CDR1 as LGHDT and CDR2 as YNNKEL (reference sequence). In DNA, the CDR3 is TGTGCCAGCAGCCCCCTCCCCTACAATGAGCAGTTCTTC. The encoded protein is CASSPLPYNEQFF.